The rows below give T cell receptor beta chains drawn from one sample of a study of blood T cell repertoires in COVID-19. Using immunoSEQ multiplex PCR, the repertoire was profiled, and TCRdb retains in-frame clones only, with some absent. The table lists about 49,000 clones, roughly 84% of them singletons. The sequencing input was peripheral blood. All receptors come from a human donor in a cohort sampled during active COVID-19. Both conserved end residues are part of each CDR3. D genes are given only for firm matches.

TRBJ2-7	.	TRBV18	CASFGGGTDRIIYEQYF	TGTGCCAGCTTCGGGGGGGGGACAGACCGTATTATCTACGAGCAGTACTTC
TRBJ2-7	TRBD1	TRBV6-6	CASNPTGTAHEQYF	TGTGCCAGCAACCCGACAGGGACCGCCCACGAGCAGTACTTC
TRBJ1-4	.	TRBV3-1/TRBV3-2	CASSQGREKLFF	TGTGCCAGCAGCCAAGGGCGGGAAAAACTGTTTTTT
TRBJ2-4	.	TRBV9	CASSVDPGRGDDIQYF	TGTGCCAGCAGCGTAGATCCAGGGCGGGGCGATGACATTCAGTACTTC
TRBJ2-3	.	TRBV11-3	CASSRAGGGRTDTQYF	TGTGCCAGCAGCCGTGCTGGGGGGGGGCGCACAGATACGCAGTATTTT
TRBJ2-7	.	TRBV5-4	CASSLGGGLYEQYF	TGTGCCAGCAGCTTGGGGGGGGGCCTCTACGAGCAGTACTTC
TRBJ1-5	.	TRBV6-5	CASSSGEGNQPQHF	TGTGCCAGCAGCTCGGGGGAAGGCAATCAGCCCCAGCATTTT
TRBJ1-1	.	TRBV5-1	CASSPRGGGYYTEAFF	TGCGCCAGCAGCCCCCGTGGGGGGGGCTATTACACTGAAGCTTTCTTT
TRBJ2-7	.	TRBV2	CASRGRQEDSYEQYF	TGTGCCAGCAGGGGTCGACAGGAGGATTCCTACGAGCAGTACTTC
TRBJ2-1	TRBD2	TRBV18	CASSWSGGVYNEQFF	TGTGCCAGCTCGTGGAGCGGGGGGGTTTACAATGAGCAGTTCTTC
TRBJ1-6	TRBD1	TRBV19	CASSRTGDNSPLHF	TGTGCCAGTAGCAGAACAGGGGATAATTCACCCCTCCACTTT